Following are 15 T cell receptor beta chains from one sample sequenced in a study of shared clonotypes between healthy human individuals. Sequencing was performed with immunoSEQ multiplex PCR; in TCRdb, only in-frame clones are kept and a portion is missing. The repertoire includes about 510,000 clones, 90% to 96% of them detected once, and under 0.06% sits in the top ten. The material sequenced was naive CD4+ T cells sorted from blood. Subset of the sample: CD45RA+ positively selected. Receptors originate from a woman in her 30s in good health.

The chain couples TRBV10-1 to TRBJ1-1; TRBD1 agrees at 8 bases. In germline, CDR1 is WNHNN, CDR2 SYGVQD (reference sequence). The CDR3 totals 14 residues. Trimming at V came to 6 bases and at J to 1 base, leaving 4 bases not matched to a gene. DNA for the CDR3: TGCGCCAGCAGAGCTGGGACAGGGAACACTGAAGCTTTCTTT. It yields the protein CASRAGTGNTEAFF.

The J gene is TRBJ2-1, the V gene TRBV30, with D possibly being TRBD1 (6 bases). The germline gives CDR1 GTSNPN, CDR2 SVGIG (reference sequence). The CDR3 spans 15 residues. The germline V and J ends were trimmed by 1 base and 2 bases, with 12 bases remaining between them. The DNA for the CDR3 is TGTGCCTGGAGTGAACAGGGAAGCCCCTACAATGAGCAGTTCTTC. It yields the protein CAWSEQGSPYNEQFF.

CDR3 coding DNA: TGTGCCAGCAGTTCCACCCTCTCGCCAGTAGACAAAAAGAGAAATGAGCAGTTCTTC. Its protein is CASSSTLSPVDKKRNEQFF. The chain recombines TRBV27 with TRBJ2-1; D unclear. The CDR3 extends over 19 amino acids. Germline-derived CDR1 and CDR2 are MNHEY and SMNVEV (reference sequence). V was shortened by 4 bases and J by 7 bases, with 29 bases between the two germline ends.

The CDR3 DNA sequence: TGTGCCAGCAGCTTTAGAGTTGGTGGCGGCTACAATGAGCAGTTCTTC. Amino acids: CASSFRVGGGYNEQFF. The chain combines TRBV11-2 with TRBJ2-1; D unresolved. V lost 3 bases to trimming and J lost 3 bases, with 15 bases between them. The length of the CDR3 is 16 residues. The V gene's germline CDR1 is SGHAT and CDR2 FQNNGV.

The chain carries TRBV5-4 and TRBJ2-7, with D unresolved. The CDR3 spans 14 residues. Between the trimmed V and J ends, which lost 1 base and 5 bases, there was a span of 13 bases. CDR1 is SGHNT and CDR2 is YYREEE in the germline V gene (reference sequence). The CDR3 is CASSLPGMINEQYF. Here the CDR3 DNA reads TGTGCCAGCAGCTTGCCGGGTATGATTAACGAGCAGTACTTC.

The chain couples TRBV9 to TRBJ1-3; D gene uncertain. Germline V gene data show CDR1 as SGDLS and CDR2 as YYNGEE. Trimming took 0 bases from V and 0 from J, leaving 16 bases between them. This CDR3 has 18 residues. Here the CDR3 DNA reads TGTGCCAGCAGCGTAGGAGGAGCGAAGGTAGACTCTGGAAACACCATATATTTT. Translation gives CASSVGGAKVDSGNTIYF.

The chain recombines TRBV7-6 with TRBJ2-5; tentative D call: TRBD2 (7 bases). There are 15 residues in the CDR3. Deletions cut 6 bases from V and 5 bases from J, with 19 bases between. CDR1 and CDR2 (germline): SGHVS, FNYEAQ. In nucleotides, the CDR3 is TGTGCCAGCAGACCACGCGGGGGCGACGTGGAGACCCAGTACTTC. Its protein product is CASRPRGGDVETQYF.

The V and J genes are TRBV2 and TRBJ2-1; tentatively, D is TRBD2 (6 bases). This CDR3 is 12 amino acids long. The V gene lost 6 bases and the J gene lost 7 bases, with 10 bases spanning the gap. Germline V gene lookup returns CDR1 SNHLY and CDR2 FYNNEI. This chain's CDR3 is CASRPGGNEQFF. CDR3 DNA sequence: TGTGCCAGCAGACCCGGGGGAAATGAGCAGTTCTTC.

In its sample, this clone was seen once. The chain has TRBV6-6 and TRBJ1-3; a possible D gene is TRBD1 (6 bases). The CDR3 is made up of 14 amino acids. CDR1 and CDR2 (germline): MNHNY, SVGAGI (reference sequence). V lost 6 bases to trimming and J lost 2 bases, with 11 bases between them. CDR3: CASRGTKAGNTIYF. The CDR3 bases are TGTGCCAGCAGGGGGACAAAGGCTGGAAACACCATATATTTT.

As for this clone: Other DNA sequences from this sample encode an identical CDR3 as well. This rearrangement joins TRBV28 to TRBJ1-1; D uncertain. V dropped 6 bases and J dropped 1 base, with 6 bases sitting between them. This CDR3 is built from 12 residues. CDR1 MDHEN and CDR2 SYDVKM come from the germline V gene. The CDR3 protein is CASSLENTEAFF. The CDR3 DNA reads TGTGCCAGCAGCCTAGAGAACACTGAAGCTTTCTTT.

The chain has TRBV7-9 and TRBJ1-2, with D possibly TRBD1 on 5 matching bases. This CDR3 is 14 amino acids long. CDR1 is SEHNR and CDR2 is FQNEAQ in the germline V gene (reference sequence). V lost 5 bases and J 3 bases, leaving 13 bases between the germline ends. In DNA, the CDR3 is TGTGCCAGCAGCCTAGAACCGGGACACTATGGCTACACCTTC. This encodes CASSLEPGHYGYTF.

The V gene is TRBV7-9, the J gene TRBJ2-7, with TRBD1 identical over 10 bases. Germline CDR1 reads SEHNR; CDR2 reads FQNEAQ (reference sequence). The V gene end was trimmed by 3 bases and the J gene end by 8 bases; junction bases not matched to a gene: 4. CDR3 length: 13 residues. The CDR3 DNA follows: TGTGCCAGCAGCTTTGGGGACAGGGGTAAGCAGTACTTC. It codes for CASSFGDRGKQYF. Full variable domain (rest looked up from reference TRBV7-9 and TRBJ2-7): DTGVSQNPRHKITKRGQNVTFRCDPISEHNRLYWYRQTLGQGPEFLTYFQNEAQLEKSRLLSDRFSAERPKGSFSTLEIQRTEQGDSAMYLCASSFGDRGKQYFGPGTRLTVT.

The chain joins TRBV18 to TRBJ2-1, with TRBD2 matching 7 bases. The CDR3 is 16 residues long. Looked up from germline, CDR1 is KGHSH and CDR2 is LQKENI. V was clipped by 4 bases and J by 8 bases; unmatched bases: 14. CDR3 region: CASSLFETGEGDEQFF. The CDR3 region has the DNA TGTGCCAGCTCACTCTTCGAAACTGGGGAGGGCGATGAGCAGTTCTTC.

J is TRBJ2-3 and V is TRBV5-1, with D possibly being TRBD1 (7 bases). Germline V gene data show CDR1 as SGHRS and CDR2 as YFSETQ. The CDR3 is 16 amino acids. Trimming left V 4 bases short and J 7 bases short, with 22 bases between. The CDR3 coding sequence is TGCGCCAGCAGCACAAACCCTAGCGAACAGGGGTATACGCAGTATTTT. It specifies CASSTNPSEQGYTQYF.

A remark on this clone: The sample carries other DNA sequences with the same CDR3. The chain has TRBV28 and TRBJ2-3; 9 nucleotides line up with TRBD2. The trim removed 4 bases at V and 2 bases at J, leaving 7 bases unmatched. The CDR3 length is 16 residues. CDR1 and CDR2 (germline): MDHEN, SYDVKM. Here the CDR3 reads CASSSPAGGSTDTQYF. The CDR3 DNA reads TGTGCCAGCAGTTCGCCGGCGGGAGGGTCCACAGATACGCAGTATTTT.